This entry features one T cell receptor (beta chain) sequence. The CDR3 contains 16 residues. Germline CDR1 and CDR2: MNHNS and SASEGT. Trimming removed 2 bases at V and 0 bases at J, with 13 bases between. This entry belongs to a study of blood T cell repertoires in COVID-19. Overall study: COVID-19 samples, acute and convalescent, were from the United States, Italy and Spain. The analysed material was cDNA or gDNA that came from T cells, B-cell-depleted T cells, or PBMCs.

Profiling relied on immunoSEQ multiplex PCR, and the TCRdb table lists in-frame clones only, not all of them. The sample lists over 140,000 clones; about three quarters were seen once. The sequencing sample was made of peripheral blood. The receptor was derived from a woman between 45 and 65 years old with active or convalescent COVID-19. The chain employs TRBV6-1 and TRBJ1-2; D is uncertain. The CDR3: CASSELGSPTNYGYTF. CDR3 DNA sequence: TGTGCCAGCAGTGAATTGGGGAGCCCGACTAACTATGGCTACACCTTC.